The clone carrying this TCR beta chain was recorded a few times. CDR3 size: 15 residues. V was pared by 2 bases and J by 5 bases, with 7 bases of the junction left unmatched. The germline gives CDR1 SGHRS, CDR2 YFSETQ. This sample was included in a study of cytomegalovirus exposure and HLA in healthy donors. The PCR employed 60 Vbeta primers together with 13 Jbeta primers. Sequencing used immunoSEQ multiplex PCR; TCRdb keeps in-frame clones, though not all of them. The repertoire holds around 190,000 clones, with about 9% as singletons. The chain combines TRBV5-1 with TRBJ2-7; 10 positions match TRBD1. This TCR was recovered from a young woman in good health and CMV-seropositive. Sequenced: PBMCs. This CDR3 is CASSFHETGGNEQYF. The CDR3 DNA is TGCGCCAGCAGCTTCCACGAGACAGGGGGCAACGAGCAGTACTTC.